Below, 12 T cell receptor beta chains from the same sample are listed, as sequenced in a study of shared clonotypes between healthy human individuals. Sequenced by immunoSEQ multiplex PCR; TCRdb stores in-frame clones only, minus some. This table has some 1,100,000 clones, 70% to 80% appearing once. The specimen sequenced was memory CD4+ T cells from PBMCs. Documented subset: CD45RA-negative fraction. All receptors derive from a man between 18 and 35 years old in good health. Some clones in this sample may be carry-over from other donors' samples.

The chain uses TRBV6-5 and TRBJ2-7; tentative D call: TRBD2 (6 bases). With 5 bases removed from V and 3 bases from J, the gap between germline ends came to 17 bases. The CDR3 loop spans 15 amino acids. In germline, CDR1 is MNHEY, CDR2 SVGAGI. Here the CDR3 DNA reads TGTGCCAGCAGTGCCCGGGACTCCAACCGCTACGAGCAGTACTTC. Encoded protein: CASSARDSNRYEQYF.

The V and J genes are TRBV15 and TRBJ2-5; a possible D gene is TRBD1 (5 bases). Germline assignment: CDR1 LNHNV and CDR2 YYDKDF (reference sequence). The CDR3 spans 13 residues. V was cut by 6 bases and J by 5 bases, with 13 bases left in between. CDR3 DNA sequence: TGTGCCACCAGGGGCAGGGATTGGGAGACCCAGTACTTC. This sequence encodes CATRGRDWETQYF.

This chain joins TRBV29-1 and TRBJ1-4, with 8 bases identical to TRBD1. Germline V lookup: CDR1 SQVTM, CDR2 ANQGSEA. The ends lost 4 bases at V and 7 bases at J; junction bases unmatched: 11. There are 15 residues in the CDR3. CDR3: CSVVSLGQGGEKLFF. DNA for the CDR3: TGCAGCGTTGTTTCCCTAGGACAGGGTGGTGAAAAACTGTTTTTT.

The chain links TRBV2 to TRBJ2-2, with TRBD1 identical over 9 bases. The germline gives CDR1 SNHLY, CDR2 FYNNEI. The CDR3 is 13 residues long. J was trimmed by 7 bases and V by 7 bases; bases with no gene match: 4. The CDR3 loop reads CASTTGGHGELFF. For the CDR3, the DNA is TGTGCCAGCACGACAGGGGGGCACGGGGAGCTGTTTTTT.

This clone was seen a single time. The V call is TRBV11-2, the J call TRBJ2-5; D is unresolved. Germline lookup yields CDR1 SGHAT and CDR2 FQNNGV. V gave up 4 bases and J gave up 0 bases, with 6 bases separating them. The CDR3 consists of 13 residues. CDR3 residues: CASSSHDQETQYF. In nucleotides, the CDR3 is TGTGCCAGCAGCTCGCACGACCAAGAGACCCAGTACTTC.

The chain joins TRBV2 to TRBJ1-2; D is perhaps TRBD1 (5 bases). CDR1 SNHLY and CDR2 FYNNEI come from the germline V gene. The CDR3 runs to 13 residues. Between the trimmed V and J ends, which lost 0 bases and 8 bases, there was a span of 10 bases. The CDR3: CASSEAAGNGYTF. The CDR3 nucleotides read TGTGCCAGCAGTGAAGCTGCAGGGAACGGCTACACCTTC.

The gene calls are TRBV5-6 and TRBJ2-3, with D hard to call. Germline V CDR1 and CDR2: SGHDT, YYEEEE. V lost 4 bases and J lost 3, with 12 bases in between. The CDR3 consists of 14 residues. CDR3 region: CASSQTLGTDTQYF. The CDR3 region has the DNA TGTGCCAGCAGCCAGACCCTGGGGACAGATACGCAGTATTTT.

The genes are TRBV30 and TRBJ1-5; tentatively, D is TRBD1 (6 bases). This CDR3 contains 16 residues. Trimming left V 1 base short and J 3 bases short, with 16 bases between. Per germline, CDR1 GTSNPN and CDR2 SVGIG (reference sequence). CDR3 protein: CAWSAPIRGVNQPQHF. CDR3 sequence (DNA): TGTGCCTGGAGTGCCCCTATAAGGGGGGTCAATCAGCCCCAGCATTTT.

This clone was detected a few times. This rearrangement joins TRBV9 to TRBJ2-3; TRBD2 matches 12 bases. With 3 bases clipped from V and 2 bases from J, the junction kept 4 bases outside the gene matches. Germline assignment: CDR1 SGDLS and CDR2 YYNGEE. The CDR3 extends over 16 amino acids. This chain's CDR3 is CASSEGTSGFTDTQYF. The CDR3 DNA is TGTGCCAGCAGCGAGGGGACTAGCGGGTTCACAGATACGCAGTATTTT.

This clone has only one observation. The CDR3 DNA sequence: TGTGCCAGCCAAGAAAGGGGGCTTGGAAACACCATATATTTT. This sequence encodes CASQERGLGNTIYF. The rearrangement joins TRBV6-1 to TRBJ1-3; 7 bases align to TRBD1. The CDR3 loop spans 14 amino acids. The ends lost 8 bases at V and 3 bases at J; junction bases unmatched: 7. The germline V gene encodes CDR1 MNHNS and CDR2 SASEGT.

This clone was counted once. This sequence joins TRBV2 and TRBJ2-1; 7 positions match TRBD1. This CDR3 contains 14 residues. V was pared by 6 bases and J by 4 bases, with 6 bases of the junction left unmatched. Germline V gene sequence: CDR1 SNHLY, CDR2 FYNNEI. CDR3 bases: TGTGCCAGCAGGGTCGGACAGGCTTACAATGAGCAGTTCTTC. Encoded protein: CASRVGQAYNEQFF.

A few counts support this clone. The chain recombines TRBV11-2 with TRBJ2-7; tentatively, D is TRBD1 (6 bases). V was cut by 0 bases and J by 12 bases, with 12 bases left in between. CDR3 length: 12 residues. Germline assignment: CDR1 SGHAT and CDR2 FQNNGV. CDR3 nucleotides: TGTGCCAGCAGCTTAGAGGTGGGGGCAAGGTACTTC. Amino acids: CASSLEVGARYF.